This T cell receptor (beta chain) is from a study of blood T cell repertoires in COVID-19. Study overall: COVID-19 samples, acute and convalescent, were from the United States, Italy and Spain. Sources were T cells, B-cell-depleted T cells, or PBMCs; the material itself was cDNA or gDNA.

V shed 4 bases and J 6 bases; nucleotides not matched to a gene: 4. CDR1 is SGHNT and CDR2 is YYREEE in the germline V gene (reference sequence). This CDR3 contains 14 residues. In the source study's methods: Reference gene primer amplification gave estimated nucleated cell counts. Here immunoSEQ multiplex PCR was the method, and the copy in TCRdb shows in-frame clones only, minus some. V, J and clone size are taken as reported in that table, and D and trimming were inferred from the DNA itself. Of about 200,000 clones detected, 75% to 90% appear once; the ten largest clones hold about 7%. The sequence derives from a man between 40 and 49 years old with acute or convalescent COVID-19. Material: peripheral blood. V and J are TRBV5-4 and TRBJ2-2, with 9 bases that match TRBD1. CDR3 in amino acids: CASSLGQGPGELFF. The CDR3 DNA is TGTGCCAGCAGCCTTGGACAGGGGCCCGGGGAGCTGTTTTTT. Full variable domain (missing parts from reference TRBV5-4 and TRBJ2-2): ETGVTQSPTHLIKTRGQQVTLRCSSQSGHNTVSWYQQALGQGPQFIFQYYREEENGRGNFPPRFSGLQFPNYSSELNVNALELDDSALYLCASSLGQGPGELFFGEGSRLTVL.